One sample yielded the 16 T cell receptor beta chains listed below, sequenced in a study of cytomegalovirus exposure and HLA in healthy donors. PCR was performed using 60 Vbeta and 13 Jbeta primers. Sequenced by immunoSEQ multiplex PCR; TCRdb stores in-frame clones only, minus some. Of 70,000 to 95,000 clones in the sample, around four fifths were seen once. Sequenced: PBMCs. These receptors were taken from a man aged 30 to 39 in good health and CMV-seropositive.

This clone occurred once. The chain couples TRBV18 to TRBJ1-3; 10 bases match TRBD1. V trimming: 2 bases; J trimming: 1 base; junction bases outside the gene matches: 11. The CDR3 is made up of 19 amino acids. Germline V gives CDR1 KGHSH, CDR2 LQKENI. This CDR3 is CASSPIFTRQGASGNTIYF. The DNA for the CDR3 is TGTGCCAGCTCACCAATTTTTACGAGACAGGGGGCATCTGGAAACACCATATATTTT.

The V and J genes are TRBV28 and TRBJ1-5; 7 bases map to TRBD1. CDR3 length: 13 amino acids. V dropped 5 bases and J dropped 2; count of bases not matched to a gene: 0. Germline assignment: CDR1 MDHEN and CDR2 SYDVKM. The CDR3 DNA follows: TGTGCCAGCAGTCAGGGGGGCAATCAGCCCCAGCATTTT. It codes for CASSQGGNQPQHF.

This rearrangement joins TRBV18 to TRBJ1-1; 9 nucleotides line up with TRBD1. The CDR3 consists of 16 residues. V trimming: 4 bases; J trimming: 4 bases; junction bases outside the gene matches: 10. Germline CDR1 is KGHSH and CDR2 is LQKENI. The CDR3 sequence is CASSQTGQGFGTEAFF. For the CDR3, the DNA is TGTGCCAGCTCACAGACAGGACAGGGGTTCGGCACTGAAGCTTTCTTT. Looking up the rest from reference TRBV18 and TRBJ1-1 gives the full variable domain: NAGVMQNPRHLVRRRGQEARLRCSPMKGHSHVYWYRQLPEEGLKFMVYLQKENIIDESGMPKERFSAEFPKEGPSILRIQQVVRGDSAAYFCASSQTGQGFGTEAFFGQGTRLTVV.

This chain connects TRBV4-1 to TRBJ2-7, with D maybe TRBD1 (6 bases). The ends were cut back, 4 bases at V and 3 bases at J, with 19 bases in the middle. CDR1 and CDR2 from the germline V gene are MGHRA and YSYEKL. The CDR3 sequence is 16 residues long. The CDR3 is CASSPIYRDPSYEQYF. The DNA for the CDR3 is TGCGCCAGCAGCCCAATCTACAGGGATCCAAGCTACGAGCAGTACTTC.

Here the CDR3 DNA reads TGTGCCAGCAGTGATCAGTTAAACACTGAAGCTTTCTTT. It is translated as CASSDQLNTEAFF. This chain uses TRBV2 with TRBJ1-1; D remains unclear. Germline CDR1 and CDR2: SNHLY and FYNNEI. CDR3 length: 13 amino acids. V dropped 3 bases and J dropped 2 bases, with 7 bases sitting between them. The complete variable domain, with remaining parts taken from reference TRBV2 and TRBJ1-1, reads EPEVTQTPSHQVTQMGQEVILRCVPISNHLYFYWYRQILGQKVEFLVSFYNNEISEKSEIFDDQFSVERPDGSNFTLKIRSTKLEDSAMYFCASSDQLNTEAFFGQGTRLTVV.

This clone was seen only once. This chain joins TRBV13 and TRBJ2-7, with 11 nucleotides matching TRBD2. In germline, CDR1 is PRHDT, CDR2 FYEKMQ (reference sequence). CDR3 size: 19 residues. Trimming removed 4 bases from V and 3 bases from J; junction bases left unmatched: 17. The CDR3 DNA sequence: TGTGCCAGCAGCTCGCTACTGACTAGCGGGGAGCTTCGGAACTACGAGCAGTACTTC. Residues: CASSSLLTSGELRNYEQYF.

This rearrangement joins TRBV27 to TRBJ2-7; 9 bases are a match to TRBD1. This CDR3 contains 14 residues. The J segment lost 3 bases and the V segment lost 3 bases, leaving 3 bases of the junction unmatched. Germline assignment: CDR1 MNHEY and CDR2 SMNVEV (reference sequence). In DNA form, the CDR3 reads TGTGCCAGCAGTTTGGGGACAGGGATCTACGAGCAGTACTTC. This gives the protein CASSLGTGIYEQYF.

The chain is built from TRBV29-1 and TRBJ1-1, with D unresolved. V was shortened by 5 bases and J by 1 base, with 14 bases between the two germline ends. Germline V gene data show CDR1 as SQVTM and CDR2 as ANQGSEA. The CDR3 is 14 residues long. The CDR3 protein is CSVFRKPGNTEAFF. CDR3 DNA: TGCAGCGTTTTCCGAAAGCCGGGGAACACTGAAGCTTTCTTT.

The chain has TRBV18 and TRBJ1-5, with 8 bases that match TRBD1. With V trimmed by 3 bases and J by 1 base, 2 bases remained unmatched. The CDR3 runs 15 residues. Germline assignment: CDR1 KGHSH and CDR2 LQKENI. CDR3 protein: CASSPDRASNQPQHF. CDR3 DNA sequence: TGTGCCAGCTCACCGGACAGGGCGAGCAATCAGCCCCAGCATTTT. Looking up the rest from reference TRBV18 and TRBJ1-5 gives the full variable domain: NAGVMQNPRHLVRRRGQEARLRCSPMKGHSHVYWYRQLPEEGLKFMVYLQKENIIDESGMPKERFSAEFPKEGPSILRIQQVVRGDSAAYFCASSPDRASNQPQHFGDGTRLSIL.

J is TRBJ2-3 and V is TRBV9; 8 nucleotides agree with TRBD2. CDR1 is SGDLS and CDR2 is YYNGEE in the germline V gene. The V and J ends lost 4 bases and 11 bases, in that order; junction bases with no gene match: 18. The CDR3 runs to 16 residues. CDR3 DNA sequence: TGTGCCAGCAGCCCAGCGGGACTAGGGAGCGCAGTTAAGCAGTATTTT. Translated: CASSPAGLGSAVKQYF.

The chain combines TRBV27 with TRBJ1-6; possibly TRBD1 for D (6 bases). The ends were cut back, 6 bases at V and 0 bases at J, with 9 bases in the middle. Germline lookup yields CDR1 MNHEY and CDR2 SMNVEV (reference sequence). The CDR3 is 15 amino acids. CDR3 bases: TGTGCCAGCAGGGACAGTAGCTCCTATAATTCACCCCTCCACTTT. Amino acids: CASRDSSSYNSPLHF.

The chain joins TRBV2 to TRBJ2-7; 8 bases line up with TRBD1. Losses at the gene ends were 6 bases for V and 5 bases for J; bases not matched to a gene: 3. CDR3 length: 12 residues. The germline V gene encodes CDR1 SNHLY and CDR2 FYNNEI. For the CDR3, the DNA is TGTGCCAGCAGGACAGGGGTCCACGAGCAGTACTTC. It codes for CASRTGVHEQYF. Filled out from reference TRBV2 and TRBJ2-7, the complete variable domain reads EPEVTQTPSHQVTQMGQEVILRCVPISNHLYFYWYRQILGQKVEFLVSFYNNEISEKSEIFDDQFSVERPDGSNFTLKIRSTKLEDSAMYFCASRTGVHEQYFGPGTRLTVT.

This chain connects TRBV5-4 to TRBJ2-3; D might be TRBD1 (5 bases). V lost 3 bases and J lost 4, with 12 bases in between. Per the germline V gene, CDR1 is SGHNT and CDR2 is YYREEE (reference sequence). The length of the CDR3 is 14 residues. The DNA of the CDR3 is TGTGCCAGCAGCTCGAAGACAGCATCAGATACGCAGTATTTT. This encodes CASSSKTASDTQYF.

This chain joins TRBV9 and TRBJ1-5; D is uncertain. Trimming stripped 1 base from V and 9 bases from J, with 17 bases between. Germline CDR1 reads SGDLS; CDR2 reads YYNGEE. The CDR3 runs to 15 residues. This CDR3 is CASSVNGETGWPQHF. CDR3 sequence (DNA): TGTGCCAGCAGCGTAAATGGGGAGACGGGTTGGCCCCAGCATTTT.

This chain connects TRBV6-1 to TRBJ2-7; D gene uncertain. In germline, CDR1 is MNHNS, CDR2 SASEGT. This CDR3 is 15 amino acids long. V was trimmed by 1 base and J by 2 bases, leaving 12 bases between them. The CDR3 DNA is TGTGCCAGCAGTGAAGGAGGCGACGCACCCTACGAGCAGTACTTC. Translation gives CASSEGGDAPYEQYF.

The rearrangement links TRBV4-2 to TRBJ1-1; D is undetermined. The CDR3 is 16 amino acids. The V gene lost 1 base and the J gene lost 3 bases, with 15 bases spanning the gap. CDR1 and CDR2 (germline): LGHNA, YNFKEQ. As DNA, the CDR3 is TGTGCCAGCAGCCAAGGATATGCGAGCGGGGACACTGAAGCTTTCTTT. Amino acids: CASSQGYASGDTEAFF.